The text below deals with one T cell receptor beta chain. The antigen remains unidentified. Since no conserved phenylalanine or tryptophan closes the CDR3, a read error is the likely cause. The DNA is left out, because the CDR3 cannot be placed on it with certainty; the CDR3 is given as TCRdb lists it. Full-length variable regions came from constant-region reverse primers plus semi-nested Nested Universal Primer A PCR. TCRdb re-analysed the 5' RACE reads in MiXCR, keeping a single row per CDR3 protein. Among more than 7,500 distinct CDR3 sequences listed, 14% were seen once. The V gene's germline CDR1 is SGHTA and CDR2 FQGNSA. The CDR3 length equals 12 residues, ends included. Broader study findings: Greatest tumor Treg TCR overlap was with tumor naive CD4+ cells.

Tregs were sorted as CD4+CD25+CD127-/low cells. The clonotype was recovered from a female donor with breast cancer. The chain has TRBV7-2 and TRBJ1-1. The sequenced sample consisted of Tregs sorted from blood. The CDR3 here is CASSLVGSQASS.